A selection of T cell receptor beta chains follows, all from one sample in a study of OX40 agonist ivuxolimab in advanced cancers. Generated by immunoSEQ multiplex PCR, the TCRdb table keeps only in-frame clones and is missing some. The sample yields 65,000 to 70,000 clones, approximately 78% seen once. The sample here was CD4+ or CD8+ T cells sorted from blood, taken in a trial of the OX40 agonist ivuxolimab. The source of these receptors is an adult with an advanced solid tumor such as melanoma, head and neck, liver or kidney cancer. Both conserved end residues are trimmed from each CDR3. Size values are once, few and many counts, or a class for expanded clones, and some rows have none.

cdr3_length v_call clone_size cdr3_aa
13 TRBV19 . ATLGPGLAAPVQY
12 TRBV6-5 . ASSYSVDRVGAF
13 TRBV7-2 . ASSLGGSRLNGYT
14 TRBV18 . ASSPPSTAPNEKLF
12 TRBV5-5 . ASSSTLMNTEAF
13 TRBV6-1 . ASSDRLDAYYGYT
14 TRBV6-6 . ASSPRDRGGQETQY
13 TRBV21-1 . ASGDWTGNTGELF
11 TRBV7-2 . ASSLIRGDTQY
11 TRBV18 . ASSPTVSQPQH
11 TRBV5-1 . ASSLGFNTEAF
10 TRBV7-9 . ASSLPTDTQY
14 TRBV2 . ASRQRLAGLSGELF
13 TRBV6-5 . ASSARTQSWETQY
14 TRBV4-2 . ASSQEFGGTYNEQF
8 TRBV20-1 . SARAGEQY
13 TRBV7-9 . ASSIRLAGEPEQY
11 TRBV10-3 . AISESIQETQY
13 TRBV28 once ASSTTSRVYYGYT
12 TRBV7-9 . AGSGTGGKNEQF
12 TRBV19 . ASSMGQGNQPQH
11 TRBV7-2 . ASSFLETGELF
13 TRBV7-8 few ASSSLAGGSVEQF
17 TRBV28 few ASSLRWGASGHSNQPQH
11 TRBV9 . ASSPDDRYGYT
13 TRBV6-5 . ASSYGAGGRDTQY
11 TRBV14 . ASRFSGANVLT
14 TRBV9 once ASSPRTSGNTGELF
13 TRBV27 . ASSIGQGYGNTIY
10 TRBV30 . AWTEGEDEQY
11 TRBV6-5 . ASSYDSHYGYT